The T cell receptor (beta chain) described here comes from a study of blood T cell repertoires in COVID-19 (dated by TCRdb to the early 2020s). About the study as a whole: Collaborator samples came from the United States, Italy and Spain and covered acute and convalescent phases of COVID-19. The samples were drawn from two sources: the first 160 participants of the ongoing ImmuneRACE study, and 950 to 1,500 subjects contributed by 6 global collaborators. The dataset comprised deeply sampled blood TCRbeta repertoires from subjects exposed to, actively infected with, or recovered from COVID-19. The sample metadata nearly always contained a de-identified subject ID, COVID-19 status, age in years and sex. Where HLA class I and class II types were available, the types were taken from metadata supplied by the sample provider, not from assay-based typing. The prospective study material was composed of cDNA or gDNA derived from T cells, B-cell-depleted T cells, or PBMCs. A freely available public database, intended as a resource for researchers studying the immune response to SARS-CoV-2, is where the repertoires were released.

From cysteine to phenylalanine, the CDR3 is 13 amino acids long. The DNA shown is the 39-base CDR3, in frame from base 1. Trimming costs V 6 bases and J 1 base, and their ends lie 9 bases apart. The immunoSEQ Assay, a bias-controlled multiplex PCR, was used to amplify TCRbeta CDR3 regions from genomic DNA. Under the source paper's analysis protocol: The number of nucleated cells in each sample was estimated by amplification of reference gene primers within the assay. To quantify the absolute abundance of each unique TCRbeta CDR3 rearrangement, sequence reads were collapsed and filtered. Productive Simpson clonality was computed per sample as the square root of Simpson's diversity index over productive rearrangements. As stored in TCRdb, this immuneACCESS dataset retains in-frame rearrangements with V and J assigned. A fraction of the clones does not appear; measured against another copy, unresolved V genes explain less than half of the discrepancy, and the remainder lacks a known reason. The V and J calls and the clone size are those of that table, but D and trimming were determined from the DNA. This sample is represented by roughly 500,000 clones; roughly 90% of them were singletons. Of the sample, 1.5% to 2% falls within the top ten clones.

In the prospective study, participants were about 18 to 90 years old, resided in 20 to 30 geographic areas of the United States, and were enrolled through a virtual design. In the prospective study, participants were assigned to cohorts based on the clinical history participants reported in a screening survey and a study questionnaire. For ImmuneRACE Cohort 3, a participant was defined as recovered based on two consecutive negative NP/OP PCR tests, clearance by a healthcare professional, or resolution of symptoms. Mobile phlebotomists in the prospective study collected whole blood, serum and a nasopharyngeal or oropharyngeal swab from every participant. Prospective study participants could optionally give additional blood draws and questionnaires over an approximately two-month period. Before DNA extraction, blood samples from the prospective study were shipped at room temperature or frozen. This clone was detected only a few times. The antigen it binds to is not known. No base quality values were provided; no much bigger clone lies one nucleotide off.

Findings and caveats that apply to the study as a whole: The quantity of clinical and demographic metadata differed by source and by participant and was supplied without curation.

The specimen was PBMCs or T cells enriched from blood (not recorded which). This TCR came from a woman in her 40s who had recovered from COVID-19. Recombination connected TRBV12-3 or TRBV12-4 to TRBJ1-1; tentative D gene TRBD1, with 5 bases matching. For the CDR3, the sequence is CASRITGNTEAFF. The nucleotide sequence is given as TGTGCCAGCAGAATTACAGGGAACACTGAAGCTTTCTTT.